This record covers a single TCR beta chain. Assay: immunoSEQ multiplex PCR; the TCRdb copy retains only in-frame clones and omits some. The repertoire holds tens of thousands of clones, with just over 90% as singletons. The sample belongs to a study of T cell changes during pregnancy in multiple sclerosis. The clonotype was recovered from a female donor with multiple sclerosis, enrolled in a pregnancy study. Sequencing was performed on peripheral blood, taken in the third trimester of pregnancy.

The CDR3 nucleotides are TGTGCCAGCAGCTTTACAGGGTACCCTTACAATGAGCAGTTCTTC. Translated: CASSFTGYPYNEQFF. The chain couples TRBV7-3 to TRBJ2-1; possibly TRBD1 for D (6 bases). Germline assignment: CDR1 SGHTA and CDR2 FQGTGA. Trimming left V 3 bases short and J 4 bases short, with 13 bases between. The CDR3 has 15 amino acids.